This T cell receptor beta chain is drawn from a study of control samples from healthy donors and cancer patients. There are 15 residues in the CDR3. Germline values: CDR1 MNHEY, CDR2 SVGAGI. V was shortened by 0 bases and J by 1 base, with 9 bases between the two germline ends. Here immunoSEQ multiplex PCR was the method, and the copy in TCRdb shows in-frame clones only, minus some. Of 150,000 to 180,000 clones detected, just under 95% appear once; the ten largest clones hold around 5.4%. The sample consisted of blood. The clonotype was recovered from a man in his forties in good health. The gene calls are TRBV6-5 and TRBJ1-1; possible D gene TRBD1, 6 bases. In DNA form, the CDR3 reads TGTGCCAGCAGTTACTCGTGGACAGCGAACACTGAAGCTTTCTTT. This gives the protein CASSYSWTANTEAFF.